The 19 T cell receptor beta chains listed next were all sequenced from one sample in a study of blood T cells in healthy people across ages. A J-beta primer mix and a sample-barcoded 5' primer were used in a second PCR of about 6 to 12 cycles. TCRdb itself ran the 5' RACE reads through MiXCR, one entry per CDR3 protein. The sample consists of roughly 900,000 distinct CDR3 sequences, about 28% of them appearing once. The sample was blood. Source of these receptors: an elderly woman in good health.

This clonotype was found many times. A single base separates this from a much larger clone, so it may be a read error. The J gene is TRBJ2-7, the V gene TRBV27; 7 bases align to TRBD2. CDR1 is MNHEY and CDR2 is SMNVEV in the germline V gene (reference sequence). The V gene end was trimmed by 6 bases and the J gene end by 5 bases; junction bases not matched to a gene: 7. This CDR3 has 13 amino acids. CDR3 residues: CASRSGGWNEQYF. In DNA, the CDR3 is TGTGCCAGCAGATCGGGGGGTTGGAACGAGCAGTACTTC.

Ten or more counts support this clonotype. DNA of the CDR3: TGCGCCAGCAGCCAGACCGCCCGGGGAGACCAAGAGACCCAGTACTTC. It encodes CASSQTARGDQETQYF. The chain carries TRBV4-1 and TRBJ2-5; a weak D match, TRBD2 (5 bases). The CDR3 contains 16 residues. Germline values: CDR1 MGHRA, CDR2 YSYEKL. V was trimmed by 3 bases and J by 0 bases, leaving 14 bases between them.

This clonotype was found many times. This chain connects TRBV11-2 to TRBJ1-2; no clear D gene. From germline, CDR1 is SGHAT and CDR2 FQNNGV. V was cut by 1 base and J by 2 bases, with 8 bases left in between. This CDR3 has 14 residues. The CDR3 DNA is TGTGCCAGCAGCTTAGGTTTACAGAACTATGGCTACACCTTC. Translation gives CASSLGLQNYGYTF.

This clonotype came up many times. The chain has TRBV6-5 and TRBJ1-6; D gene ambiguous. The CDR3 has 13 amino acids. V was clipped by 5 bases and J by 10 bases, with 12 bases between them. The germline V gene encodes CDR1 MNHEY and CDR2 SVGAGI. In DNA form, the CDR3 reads TGTGCCAGCAGTGCCAACCGCGACTCACCCCTCCACTTT. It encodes CASSANRDSPLHF.

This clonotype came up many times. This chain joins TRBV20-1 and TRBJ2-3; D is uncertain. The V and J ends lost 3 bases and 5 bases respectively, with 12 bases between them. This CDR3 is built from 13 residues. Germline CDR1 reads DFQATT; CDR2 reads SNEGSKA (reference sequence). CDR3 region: CSASAPGLDTQYF. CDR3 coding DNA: TGCAGTGCTAGCGCCCCAGGTTTAGATACGCAGTATTTT.

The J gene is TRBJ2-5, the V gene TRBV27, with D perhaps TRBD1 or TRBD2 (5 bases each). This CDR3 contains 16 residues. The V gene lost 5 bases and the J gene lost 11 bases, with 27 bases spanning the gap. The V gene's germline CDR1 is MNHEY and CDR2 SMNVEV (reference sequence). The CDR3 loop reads CASSAPGQSGNNEQYF. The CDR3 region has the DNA TGTGCCAGCAGTGCCCCGGGGCAGAGCGGAAACAATGAGCAGTACTTC.

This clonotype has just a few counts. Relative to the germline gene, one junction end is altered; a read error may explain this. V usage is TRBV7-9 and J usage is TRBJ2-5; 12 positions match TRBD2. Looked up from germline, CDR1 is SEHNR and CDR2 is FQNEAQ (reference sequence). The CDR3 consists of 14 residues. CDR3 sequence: CAVTSGGYQEAQYF. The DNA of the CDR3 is TGTGCCGTAACTAGCGGGGGGTACCAAGAGGCCCAGTACTTC.

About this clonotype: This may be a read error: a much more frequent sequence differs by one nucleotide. CDR3 sequence reads: CASGGTGSQETQYF. CDR3 nucleotides: TGTGCCAGCGGGGGGACAGGGAGCCAAGAGACCCAGTACTTC. The chain is built from TRBV6-1 and TRBJ2-4; 9 positions agree with TRBD1. The better agreement between TRBJ2-5 and the DNA end casts doubt on the J call. The germline gives CDR1 MNHNS, CDR2 SASEGT. The CDR3 runs to 14 residues.

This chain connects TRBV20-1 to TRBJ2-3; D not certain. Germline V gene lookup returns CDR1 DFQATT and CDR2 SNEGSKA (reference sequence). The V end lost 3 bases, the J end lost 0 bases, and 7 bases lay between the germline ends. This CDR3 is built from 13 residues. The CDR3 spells CSASWASTDTQYF. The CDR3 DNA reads TGCAGTGCTAGTTGGGCTAGCACAGATACGCAGTATTTT.

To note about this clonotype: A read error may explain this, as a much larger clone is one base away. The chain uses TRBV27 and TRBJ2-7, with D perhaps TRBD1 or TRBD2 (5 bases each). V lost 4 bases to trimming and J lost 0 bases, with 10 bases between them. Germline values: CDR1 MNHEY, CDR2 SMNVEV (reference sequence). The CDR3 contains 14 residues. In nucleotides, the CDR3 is TGTGCCAGCAGTTGGGGGTACCGCTCCTACGAGCAGTACTTC. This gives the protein CASSWGYRSYEQYF.

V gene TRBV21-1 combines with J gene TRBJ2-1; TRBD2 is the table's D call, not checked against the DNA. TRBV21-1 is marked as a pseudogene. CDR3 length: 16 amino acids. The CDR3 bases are TGTGCCAGCAGCACGTGGACTAGCGGGGGGGCCAATGAGCAGTTCTTC. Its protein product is CASSTWTSGGANEQFF.

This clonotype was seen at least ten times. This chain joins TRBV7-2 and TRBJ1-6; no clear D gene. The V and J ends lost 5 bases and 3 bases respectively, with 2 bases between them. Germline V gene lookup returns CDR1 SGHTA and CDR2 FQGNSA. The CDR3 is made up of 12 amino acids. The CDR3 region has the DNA TGTGCCAGCAGCAGCTATAATTCACCCCTCCACTTT. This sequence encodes CASSSYNSPLHF.

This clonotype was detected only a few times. CDR3 region: CSVGDREAFF. In nucleotides, the CDR3 is TGCAGCGTTGGCGACAGGGAGGCTTTCTTT. The rearrangement uses TRBV29-1 and TRBJ1-1; TRBD1 matches at 7 bases. Losses at the gene ends were 4 bases for V and 11 bases for J; bases not matched to a gene: 4. The CDR3 spans 10 residues. From germline, CDR1 is SQVTM and CDR2 ANQGSEA.

CDR3 in DNA: TGTGCCTGGAGAGGGCTGACAGGGGCTTACAATGAGCAGTTCTTC. As protein: CAWRGLTGAYNEQFF. The gene calls are TRBV30 and TRBJ2-1; TRBD1 agrees at 8 bases. In germline, CDR1 is GTSNPN, CDR2 SVGIG (reference sequence). V lost 3 bases to trimming and J lost 4 bases; unmatched junction nucleotides: 8. CDR3 length: 15 amino acids.

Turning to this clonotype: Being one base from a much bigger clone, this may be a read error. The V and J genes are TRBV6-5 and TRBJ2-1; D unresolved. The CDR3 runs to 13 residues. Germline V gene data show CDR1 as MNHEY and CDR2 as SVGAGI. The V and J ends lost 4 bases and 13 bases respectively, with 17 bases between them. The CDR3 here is CASSSSLLETQFF. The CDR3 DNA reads TGTGCCAGCAGTTCGTCCCTTTTAGAGACCCAGTTCTTC.

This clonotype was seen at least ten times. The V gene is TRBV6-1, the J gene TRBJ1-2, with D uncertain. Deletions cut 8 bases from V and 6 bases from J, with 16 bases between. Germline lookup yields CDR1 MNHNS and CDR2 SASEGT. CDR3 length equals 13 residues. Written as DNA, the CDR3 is TGTGCCAGCGGAAGGTCGCGGGAGGATGGCTACACCTTC. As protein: CASGRSREDGYTF.

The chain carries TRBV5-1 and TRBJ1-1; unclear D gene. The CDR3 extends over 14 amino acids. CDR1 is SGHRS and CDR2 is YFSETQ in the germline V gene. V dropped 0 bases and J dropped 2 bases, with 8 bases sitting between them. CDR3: CASSLAGYNTEAFF. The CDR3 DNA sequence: TGCGCCAGCAGCTTGGCCGGATATAACACTGAAGCTTTCTTT.

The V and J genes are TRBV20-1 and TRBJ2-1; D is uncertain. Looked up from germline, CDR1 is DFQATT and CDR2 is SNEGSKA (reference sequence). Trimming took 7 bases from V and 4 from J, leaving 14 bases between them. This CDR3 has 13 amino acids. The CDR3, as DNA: TGCAGTGGTTTTCGGCCACGGTACAATGAGCAGTTCTTC. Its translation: CSGFRPRYNEQFF.

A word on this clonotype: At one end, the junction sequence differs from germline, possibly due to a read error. CDR3 in DNA: TGTGCCGGCAGGGTGGGACAGGGGTTCCCTGAAGCTTTCTTT. It codes for CAGRVGQGFPEAFF. The V and J genes are TRBV2 and TRBJ1-1; 10 nucleotides align to TRBD1. The germline CDR1 and CDR2 sequences are SNHLY and FYNNEI. The CDR3 consists of 14 residues.